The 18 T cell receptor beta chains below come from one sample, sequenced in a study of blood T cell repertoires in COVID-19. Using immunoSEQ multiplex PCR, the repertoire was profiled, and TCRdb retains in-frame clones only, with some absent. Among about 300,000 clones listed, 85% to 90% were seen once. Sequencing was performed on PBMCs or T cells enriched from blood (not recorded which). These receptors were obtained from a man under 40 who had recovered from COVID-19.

This chain's CDR3 is CASLEVKDTEQFF. CDR3 nucleotides: TGTGCCAGCTTGGAGGTCAAAGACACCGAGCAGTTCTTC. The V and J genes are TRBV18 and TRBJ2-1; maybe TRBD2 (5 bases). Germline V gives CDR1 KGHSH, CDR2 LQKENI. The CDR3 contains 13 residues. The V end was cut by 7 bases, the J end by 10 bases, with 17 bases between.

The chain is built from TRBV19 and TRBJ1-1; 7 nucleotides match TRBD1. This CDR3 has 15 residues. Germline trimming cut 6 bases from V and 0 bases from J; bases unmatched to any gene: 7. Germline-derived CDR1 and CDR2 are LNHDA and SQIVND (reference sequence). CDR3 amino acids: CASSFPGQMNTEAFF. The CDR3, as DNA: TGTGCCAGTAGCTTTCCGGGACAGATGAACACTGAAGCTTTCTTT.

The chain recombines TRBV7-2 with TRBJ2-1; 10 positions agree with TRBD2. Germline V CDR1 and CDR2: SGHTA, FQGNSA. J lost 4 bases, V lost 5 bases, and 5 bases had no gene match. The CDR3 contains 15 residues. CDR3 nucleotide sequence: TGTGCCAGCAGCCCCGCTAGCGGGGGTTACAATGAGCAGTTCTTC. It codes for CASSPASGGYNEQFF. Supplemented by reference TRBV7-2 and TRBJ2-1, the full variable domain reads GAGVSQSPSNKVTEKGKDVELRCDPISGHTALYWYRQSLGQGLEFLIYFQGNSAPDKSGLPSDRFSAERTGGSVSTLTIQRTQQEDSAVYLCASSPASGGYNEQFFGPGTRLTVL.

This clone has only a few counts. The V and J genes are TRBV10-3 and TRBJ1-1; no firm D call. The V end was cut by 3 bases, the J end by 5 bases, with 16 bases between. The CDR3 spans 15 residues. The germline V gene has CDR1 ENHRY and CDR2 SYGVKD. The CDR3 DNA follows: TGTGCCATCAGTGATCCCGAGGGCACATATACTGAAGCTTTCTTT. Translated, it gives CAISDPEGTYTEAFF.

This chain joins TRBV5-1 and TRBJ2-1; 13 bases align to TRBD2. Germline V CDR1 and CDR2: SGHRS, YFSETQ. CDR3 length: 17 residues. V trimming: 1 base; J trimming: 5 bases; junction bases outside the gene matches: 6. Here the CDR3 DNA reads TGCGCCAGCAGCTTGAGTTTAGGGACTAGCGGGAACAATGAGCAGTTCTTC. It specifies CASSLSLGTSGNNEQFF.

CDR3 residues: CASSPGTSGSYEQYF. CDR3 bases: TGTGCCAGCAGCCCAGGGACTAGCGGGTCGTACGAGCAGTACTTC. The rearrangement links TRBV7-8 to TRBJ2-7; 12 nucleotides match TRBD2. CDR1 is SGHVS and CDR2 is FQNEAQ in the germline V gene. The CDR3 extends over 15 amino acids. V trimming: 5 bases; J trimming: 4 bases; junction bases outside the gene matches: 6.

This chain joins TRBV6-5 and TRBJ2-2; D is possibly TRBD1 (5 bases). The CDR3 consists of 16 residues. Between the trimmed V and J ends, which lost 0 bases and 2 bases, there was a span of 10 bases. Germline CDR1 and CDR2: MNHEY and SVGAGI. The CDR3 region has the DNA TGTGCCAGCAGTTACTCCGGCAGGGAAAACACCGGGGAGCTGTTTTTT. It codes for CASSYSGRENTGELFF.

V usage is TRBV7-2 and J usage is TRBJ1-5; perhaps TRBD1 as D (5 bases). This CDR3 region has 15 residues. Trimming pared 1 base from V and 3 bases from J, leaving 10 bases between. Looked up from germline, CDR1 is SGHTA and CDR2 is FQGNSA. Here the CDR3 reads CASSLGQSNNQPQHF. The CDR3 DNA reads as TGTGCCAGCAGCTTAGGACAGTCAAACAATCAGCCCCAGCATTTT.

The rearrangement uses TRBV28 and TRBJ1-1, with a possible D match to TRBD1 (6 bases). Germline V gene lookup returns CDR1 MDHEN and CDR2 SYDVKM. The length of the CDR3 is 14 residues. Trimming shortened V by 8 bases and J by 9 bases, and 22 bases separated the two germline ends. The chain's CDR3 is CASSPRGGTLQAFF. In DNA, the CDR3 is TGTGCCAGCTCCCCAAGGGGGGGGACCCTCCAAGCTTTCTTT.

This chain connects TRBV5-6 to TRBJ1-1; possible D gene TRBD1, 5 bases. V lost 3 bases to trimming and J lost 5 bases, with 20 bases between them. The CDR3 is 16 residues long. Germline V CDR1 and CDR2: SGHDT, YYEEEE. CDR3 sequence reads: CASSSPRTLKGTEAFF. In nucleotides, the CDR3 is TGTGCCAGCAGCTCCCCCCGGACCTTAAAGGGGACTGAAGCTTTCTTT. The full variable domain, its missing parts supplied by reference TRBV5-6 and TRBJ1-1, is DAGVTQSPTHLIKTRGQQVTLRCSPKSGHDTVSWYQQALGQGPQFIFQYYEEEERQRGNFPDRFSGHQFPNYSSELNVNALLLGDSALYLCASSSPRTLKGTEAFFGQGTRLTVV.

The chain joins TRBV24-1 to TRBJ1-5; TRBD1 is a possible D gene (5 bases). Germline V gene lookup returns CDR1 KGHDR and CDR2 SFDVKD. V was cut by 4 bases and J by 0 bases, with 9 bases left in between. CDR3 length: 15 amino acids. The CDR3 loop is CATSEGLVSNQPQHF. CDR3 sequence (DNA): TGTGCCACCAGTGAGGGACTTGTTAGCAATCAGCCCCAGCATTTT.

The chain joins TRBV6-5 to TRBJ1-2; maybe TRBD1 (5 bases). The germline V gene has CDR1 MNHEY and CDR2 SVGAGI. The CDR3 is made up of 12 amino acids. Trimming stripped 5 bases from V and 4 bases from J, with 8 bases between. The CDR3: CASSKQGYGYTF. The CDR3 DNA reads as TGTGCCAGCAGTAAGCAGGGCTATGGCTACACCTTC.

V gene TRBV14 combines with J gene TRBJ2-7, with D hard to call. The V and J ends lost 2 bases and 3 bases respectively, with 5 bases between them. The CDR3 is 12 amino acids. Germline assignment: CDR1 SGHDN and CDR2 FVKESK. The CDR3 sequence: CASSQSRYEQYF. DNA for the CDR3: TGTGCCAGCAGCCAATCCCGCTACGAGCAGTACTTC. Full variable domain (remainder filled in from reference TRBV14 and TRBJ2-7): EAGVTQFPSHSVIEKGQTVTLRCDPISGHDNLYWYRRVMGKEIKFLLHFVKESKQDESGMPNNRFLAERTGGTYSTLKVQPAELEDSGVYFCASSQSRYEQYFGPGTRLTVT.

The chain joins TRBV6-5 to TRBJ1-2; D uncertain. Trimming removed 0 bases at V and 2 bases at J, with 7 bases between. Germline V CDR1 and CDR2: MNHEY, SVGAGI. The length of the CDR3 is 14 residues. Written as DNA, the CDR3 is TGTGCCAGCAGTTACTCGTATCCGAACTATGGCTACACCTTC. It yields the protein CASSYSYPNYGYTF.

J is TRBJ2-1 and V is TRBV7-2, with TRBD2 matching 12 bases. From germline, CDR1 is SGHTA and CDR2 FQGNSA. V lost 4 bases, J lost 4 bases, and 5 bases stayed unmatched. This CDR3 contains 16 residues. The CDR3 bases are TGTGCCAGCAGCTCCCCTGGACTAGCGGGATACAATGAGCAGTTCTTC. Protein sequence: CASSSPGLAGYNEQFF. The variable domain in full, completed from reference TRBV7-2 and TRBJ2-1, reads GAGVSQSPSNKVTEKGKDVELRCDPISGHTALYWYRQSLGQGLEFLIYFQGNSAPDKSGLPSDRFSAERTGGSVSTLTIQRTQQEDSAVYLCASSSPGLAGYNEQFFGPGTRLTVL.

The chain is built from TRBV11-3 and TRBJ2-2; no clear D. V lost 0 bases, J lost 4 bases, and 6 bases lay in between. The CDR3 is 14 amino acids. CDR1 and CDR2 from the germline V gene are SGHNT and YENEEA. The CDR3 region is CASSLDTGTGELFF. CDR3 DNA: TGTGCCAGCAGCTTAGATACGGGCACCGGGGAGCTGTTTTTT.

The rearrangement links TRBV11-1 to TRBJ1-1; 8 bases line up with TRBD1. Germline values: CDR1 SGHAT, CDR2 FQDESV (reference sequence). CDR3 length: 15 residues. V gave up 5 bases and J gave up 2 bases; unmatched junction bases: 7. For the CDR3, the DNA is TGTGCCAGCAGCCAAAAACAGGGGGGAAACACTGAAGCTTTCTTT. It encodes CASSQKQGGNTEAFF. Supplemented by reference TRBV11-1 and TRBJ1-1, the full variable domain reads EAEVAQSPRYKITEKSQAVAFWCDPISGHATLYWYRQILGQGPELLVQFQDESVVDDSQLPKDRFSAERLKGVDSTLKIQPAELGDSAMYLCASSQKQGGNTEAFFGQGTRLTVV.

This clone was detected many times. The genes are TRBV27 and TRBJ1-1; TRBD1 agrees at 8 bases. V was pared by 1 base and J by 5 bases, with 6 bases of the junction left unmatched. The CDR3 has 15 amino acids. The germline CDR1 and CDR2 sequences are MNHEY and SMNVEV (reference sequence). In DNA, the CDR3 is TGTGCCAGCAGTTTATTTCAGGGGGCAGGGACTGAAGCTTTCTTT. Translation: CASSLFQGAGTEAFF.